This T cell receptor (beta chain) emerged from a study of T cell repertoires in cytomegalovirus infection. Study details: As its CMV epitopes, the study selected recently identified HLA-C-restricted and well-studied HLA-B-restricted targets. An indication of both CMV infection and matching HLA type came from public TCR beta signatures. Notes on the study in general: Based on cumulative public TCR beta family frequency, carriers of CMV plus the relevant HLA were identified. Predominance within the ex vivo response was attributable to HLA-C-restricted CMV-specific TCR beta clonotypes.

TCRdb re-analysed the reads in MiXCR, keeping a single row per CDR3 protein. The sample lists 800,000 to 950,000 distinct CDR3 sequences; about 31% were seen once. As regards this clonotype: The antigen is not known.

The sample was cultured CD8+ T cells from PBMCs, taken from culture after CMV antigen stimulation. This TCR was recovered from a human donor in good health (CMV status not recorded). Some clones in this sample may be carry-over from other donors' samples.

Written as DNA, the CDR3 is TGTGCCAGCAGTTTACAGGACAGGGGGCCGGGAGATACGCAGTATTTT. This codes for CASSLQDRGPGDTQYF. This sequence joins TRBV27 and TRBJ2-3; 11 positions match TRBD1. Germline V gene sequence: CDR1 MNHEY, CDR2 SMNVEV (reference sequence). The CDR3 loop spans 16 amino acids. V trimming: 2 bases; J trimming: 5 bases; junction bases outside the gene matches: 6.